This T cell receptor beta chain emerged from a study of blood T cell dynamics during melanoma immunotherapy. Time point specified: week 3, after first cycle of checkpoint inhibitor. The V segment lost 2 bases and the J segment 6 bases; nucleotides outside the gene matches: 12. In germline, CDR1 is GTSNPN, CDR2 SVGIG (reference sequence). This CDR3 has 15 residues. Clones were read by immunoSEQ multiplex PCR, and TCRdb kept only the in-frame ones, dropping some. The table has some 10,000 clones, 85% to 90% seen once. The sample here was blood, taken from a patient treated with checkpoint blockade. The sequence was collected from a human donor with melanoma. V is TRBV30 and J is TRBJ1-2; 7 positions match TRBD1. CDR3 sequence (DNA): TGTGCCTGGAGTTACCTCCGACAGGGTTTAAATGGCTACACCTTC. This codes for CAWSYLRQGLNGYTF.